These 18 T cell receptor beta chains were sequenced from one sample in a study of T-cell reconstitution after alpha-beta-depleted transplantation in children. Unique molecular identifiers tagged the TCRbeta library. TCRdb reprocessed the PCR reads via MiXCR and lists one record per CDR3 protein. The sample has nearly 400,000 distinct CDR3 sequences; roughly 21% are singletons. Source: PBMCs from the stem cell graft donor, taken from the stem cell graft. Receptors originate from a human donor who donated a stem cell graft to a child with acute myeloid leukemia.

This clonotype was counted only a few times. The V and J genes are TRBV12-3 or TRBV12-4 and TRBJ1-1, with D unresolved. Trimming left V 6 bases short and J 0 bases short, with 11 bases between. The CDR3 has 14 amino acids. CDR3 in amino acids: CASSPDMMNTEAFF. The CDR3 DNA follows: TGTGCCAGCAGCCCCGACATGATGAACACTGAAGCTTTCTTT.

The V gene is TRBV27, the J gene TRBJ2-7, with no clear D. V was pared by 5 bases and J by 1 base, with 12 bases between. The CDR3 has 14 amino acids. Germline loops: CDR1 MNHEY, CDR2 SMNVEV (reference sequence). CDR3 sequence: CASSLRTDSYEQYF. CDR3 nucleotide sequence: TGTGCCAGCAGTCTCCGGACGGATTCCTACGAGCAGTACTTC.

The chain combines TRBV29-1 with TRBJ2-7; D is unclear. V gave up 4 bases and J gave up 6 bases, with 13 bases separating them. The CDR3 contains 12 residues. CDR1 is SQVTM and CDR2 is ANQGSEA in the germline V gene. The CDR3 region has the DNA TGCAGCGTTGCTCTCGGCTCGGGCGAGCAGTACTTC. This codes for CSVALGSGEQYF.

V gene TRBV15 combines with J gene TRBJ2-5, with D perhaps matching TRBD2 (7 bases). The germline CDR1 and CDR2 sequences are LNHNV and YYDKDF (reference sequence). CDR3 size: 13 residues. The germline V and J ends were trimmed by 4 bases and 5 bases, with 11 bases remaining between them. The CDR3 loop reads CATSKGRGETQYF. CDR3 nucleotide sequence: TGTGCCACCAGCAAAGGGAGGGGGGAGACCCAGTACTTC.

This chain uses TRBV7-9 with TRBJ2-1, with no clear D. Trimming pared 0 bases from V and 8 bases from J, leaving 17 bases between. CDR1 and CDR2 from the germline V gene are SEHNR and FQNEAQ (reference sequence). The CDR3 loop spans 16 amino acids. Here the CDR3 reads CASSLAGLPLWDEQFF. Here the CDR3 DNA reads TGTGCCAGCAGCTTAGCGGGTCTACCCCTTTGGGATGAGCAGTTCTTC.

This clonotype came up a few times. The CDR3 DNA sequence: TGCGCCAGCAGCTTGGGCCCTAGCGCGCGGATTTCCGGGGAGCTGTTTTTT. Translated: CASSLGPSARISGELFF. This chain connects TRBV5-1 to TRBJ2-2; the D gene is possibly TRBD2 (6 bases). Germline V gene lookup returns CDR1 SGHRS and CDR2 YFSETQ. V lost 0 bases to trimming and J lost 6 bases, with 18 bases between them. The CDR3 is 17 residues long. The full variable domain, in which reference TRBV5-1 and TRBJ2-2 provide the parts outside the CDR3, is KAGVTQTPRYLIKTRGQQVTLSCSPISGHRSVSWYQQTPGQGLQFLFEYFSETQRNKGNFPGRFSGRQFSNSRSEMNVSTLELGDSALYLCASSLGPSARISGELFFGEGSRLTVL.

The chain employs TRBV9 and TRBJ2-7, with 10 bases that match TRBD2. The CDR3 extends over 18 amino acids. Germline V gene sequence: CDR1 SGDLS, CDR2 YYNGEE. V dropped 4 bases and J dropped 2; count of bases not matched to a gene: 15. The CDR3 loop reads CASSSSGLAGAPAYEQYF. DNA for the CDR3: TGTGCCAGCAGCTCGAGCGGTCTAGCGGGAGCCCCAGCCTACGAGCAGTACTTC.

J is TRBJ2-1 and V is TRBV5-1; D may be TRBD2 (5 bases). This CDR3 region has 16 residues. Trimming shortened V by 0 bases and J by 2 bases, and 12 bases separated the two germline ends. Germline V gene sequence: CDR1 SGHRS, CDR2 YFSETQ. CDR3 in DNA: TGCGCCAGCAGCTTGGCCCCTAGCCCTCCCTACAATGAGCAGTTCTTC. Its protein product is CASSLAPSPPYNEQFF.

This clonotype was observed a few times. This rearrangement joins TRBV20-1 to TRBJ2-7; no reliable D call. Germline CDR1 reads DFQATT; CDR2 reads SNEGSKA (reference sequence). V was trimmed by 3 bases and J by 0 bases, leaving 9 bases between them. The CDR3 sequence is 13 residues long. The CDR3 reads CSASTPFSYEQYF. The CDR3 DNA sequence: TGCAGTGCTAGTACGCCCTTCTCCTACGAGCAGTACTTC.

This clonotype occurred a few times. The chain couples TRBV12-3 or TRBV12-4 to TRBJ2-7; 7 nucleotides agree with TRBD2. This CDR3 comprises 14 residues. Trimming at V came to 3 bases and at J to 4 bases, leaving 6 bases not matched to a gene. The CDR3 reads CASSFGGGNYEQYF. The DNA for the CDR3 is TGTGCCAGCAGTTTTGGGGGGGGGAATTACGAGCAGTACTTC.

This clonotype was observed a few times. This chain uses TRBV20-1 with TRBJ2-7; maybe TRBD2 (5 bases). The CDR3 totals 15 residues. CDR1 and CDR2 (germline): DFQATT, SNEGSKA (reference sequence). V shed 6 bases and J shed 1 base, with 19 bases lying between them. The CDR3 nucleotides are TGCAGTGCCTGGACTCTGCGAACCTCTTCCTACGAGCAGTACTTC. Its protein product is CSAWTLRTSSYEQYF.

The V and J genes are TRBV20-1 and TRBJ2-3, with D possibly matching TRBD1 (5 bases). The CDR3 sequence is 13 residues long. The germline CDR1 and CDR2 sequences are DFQATT and SNEGSKA (reference sequence). The CDR3 region is CSAGPRAPDTQYF. DNA of the CDR3: TGCAGCGCAGGGCCCAGAGCCCCAGATACGCAGTATTTT.

V is TRBV12-3 or TRBV12-4 and J is TRBJ2-2; 10 bases match TRBD2. This CDR3 is built from 20 residues. Losses at the gene ends were 4 bases for V and 4 bases for J; bases not matched to a gene: 18. For the CDR3, the DNA is TGTGCCAGCAGTTCCATCGGGGCGGGACTAGCGCCCCGGGGCACCGGGGAGCTGTTTTTT. It yields the protein CASSSIGAGLAPRGTGELFF.

The V gene is TRBV29-1, the J gene TRBJ2-1; 8 bases match TRBD1. Trimming took 6 bases from V and 4 from J; bases not matched to a gene: 8. The CDR3 is 14 residues long. Germline-derived CDR1 and CDR2 are SQVTM and ANQGSEA. CDR3 nucleotide sequence: TGCAGCGTCCGGACAGGGCAGGTATACAATGAGCAGTTCTTC. This codes for CSVRTGQVYNEQFF.

The V and J genes are TRBV5-1 and TRBJ2-3; possible D gene TRBD1, 6 bases. V lost 1 base and J 3 bases, leaving 9 bases between the germline ends. Per the germline V gene, CDR1 is SGHRS and CDR2 is YFSETQ. This CDR3 region has 14 residues. DNA of the CDR3: TGCGCCAGCAGCTTGAGTCAGGGGACAGATACGCAGTATTTT. It yields the protein CASSLSQGTDTQYF.

This clonotype occurred many times. This rearrangement joins TRBV7-3 to TRBJ2-3; D is ambiguous. The germline gives CDR1 SGHTA, CDR2 FQGTGA. The V and J ends lost 5 bases and 0 bases respectively, with 6 bases between them. The CDR3 runs 13 residues. CDR3 DNA: TGTGCCAGCAGCATAGACAGCACAGATACGCAGTATTTT. Its translation: CASSIDSTDTQYF.

The gene calls are TRBV12-3 or TRBV12-4 and TRBJ2-3, with no clear D. The V and J ends lost 3 bases and 0 bases respectively, with 10 bases between them. The CDR3 length is 15 residues. The CDR3, as DNA: TGTGCCAGCAGTTTTTTTGGGTCTAGCACAGATACGCAGTATTTT. The encoded protein is CASSFFGSSTDTQYF.

V is TRBV20-1 and J is TRBJ2-5; D is perhaps TRBD2 (8 bases). The CDR3 has 17 residues. Germline V CDR1 and CDR2: DFQATT, SNEGSKA (reference sequence). V was shortened by 6 bases and J by 5 bases, with 28 bases between the two germline ends. The CDR3 coding sequence is TGCAGTGCACACAGGGGATCAACTAGCGGAGCCTGGGAGACCCAGTACTTC. Translation: CSAHRGSTSGAWETQYF.